One and the same sample provided the 24 T cell receptor beta chains below, sequenced in a study of shared clonotypes between healthy human individuals. CD45RO-negative cells were positively selected for CCR7, leaving out terminally differentiated effector memory CD45RA+ cells. Sequencing used immunoSEQ multiplex PCR; TCRdb keeps in-frame clones, though not all of them. The sample comprises some 2.1 million clones, roughly 93% of which are singletons, and over 1.5% rests with the top ten. Sequencing was performed on naive CD8+ T cells from PBMCs. These receptor sequences come from a man aged 18 to 30 in good health. Some clones in this sample may be carry-over from other donors' samples.

This chain joins TRBV5-4 and TRBJ2-7, with D possibly matching TRBD2 (5 bases). The germline CDR1 and CDR2 sequences are SGHNT and YYREEE (reference sequence). The CDR3 consists of 13 residues. V gave up 4 bases and J gave up 3 bases, with 11 bases separating them. DNA for the CDR3: TGTGCCAGCAGCCCCCGGGATCACTACGAGCAGTACTTC. Its translation: CASSPRDHYEQYF.

The chain recombines TRBV10-1 with TRBJ2-2; D is unclear. V lost 6 bases and J 2 bases, leaving 4 bases between the germline ends. Germline CDR1 WNHNN, CDR2 SYGVQD (reference sequence). The CDR3 loop spans 12 amino acids. The CDR3 sequence is CASSANTGELFF. The CDR3 region has the DNA TGCGCCAGCAGCGCCAACACCGGGGAGCTGTTTTTT.

This chain links TRBV29-1 with TRBJ2-7; 13 positions match TRBD2. The CDR3 sequence is 14 residues long. Germline V gene sequence: CDR1 SQVTM, CDR2 ANQGSEA. The V gene end was trimmed by 5 bases and the J gene end by 2 bases; junction bases not matched to a gene: 3. This CDR3 is CSVIGLAGAYEQYF. Here the CDR3 DNA reads TGCAGCGTTATAGGACTAGCGGGAGCCTACGAGCAGTACTTC.

The rearrangement uses TRBV30 and TRBJ2-2; 10 bases match TRBD2. Germline CDR1 is GTSNPN and CDR2 is SVGIG (reference sequence). The J segment lost 5 bases and the V segment lost 3 bases, leaving 9 bases of the junction unmatched. The CDR3 sequence is 16 residues long. The CDR3 DNA follows: TGTGCCTGGAGGTCCCTAGCGGGAGCTTTGACCGGGGAGCTGTTTTTT. It is translated as CAWRSLAGALTGELFF.

The V call is TRBV7-6, the J call TRBJ2-2; possible D gene TRBD2, 5 bases. This CDR3 region has 14 residues. Deletions cut 1 base from V and 9 bases from J, with 12 bases between. The germline gives CDR1 SGHVS, CDR2 FNYEAQ. Written as DNA, the CDR3 is TGTGCCAGCAGCTTAGAGGCTAGCCAAAGGGAGCTGTTTTTT. It is translated as CASSLEASQRELFF.

The rearrangement links TRBV14 to TRBJ2-2; TRBD1 aligns across 10 bases. V was pared by 5 bases and J by 5 bases, with 8 bases of the junction left unmatched. This CDR3 is 16 amino acids long. The V gene's germline CDR1 is SGHDN and CDR2 FVKESK. This chain's CDR3 is CASSDRGQGYTGELFF. The CDR3 nucleotides read TGTGCCAGCAGCGACAGGGGACAGGGGTATACCGGGGAGCTGTTTTTT. Using reference TRBV14 and TRBJ2-2 for the parts outside the CDR3, the full variable domain is EAGVTQFPSHSVIEKGQTVTLRCDPISGHDNLYWYRRVMGKEIKFLLHFVKESKQDESGMPNNRFLAERTGGTYSTLKVQPAELEDSGVYFCASSDRGQGYTGELFFGEGSRLTVL.

The chain combines TRBV5-1 with TRBJ1-3; possible D gene TRBD1, 6 bases. The V end lost 5 bases, the J end lost 6 bases, and 15 bases lay between the germline ends. Germline CDR1 reads SGHRS; CDR2 reads YFSETQ. This CDR3 is built from 14 residues. CDR3 region: CASSATGVENTIYF. CDR3 in DNA: TGCGCCAGCAGTGCGACAGGCGTGGAAAACACCATATATTTT.

This sequence joins TRBV11-2 and TRBJ1-2, with a weak D call TRBD1 (6 bases). The CDR3 contains 13 residues. Germline V gene lookup returns CDR1 SGHAT and CDR2 FQNNGV. V was cut by 1 base and J by 5 bases, with 8 bases left in between. The CDR3 DNA reads TGTGCCAGCAGCTTAGTCACAGGGTATGGCTACACCTTC. This encodes CASSLVTGYGYTF.

The chain links TRBV5-8 to TRBJ1-4; 8 positions agree with TRBD1. Per germline, CDR1 SGHTS and CDR2 YDEGEE. This CDR3 has 14 residues. With V trimmed by 6 bases and J by 4 bases, 5 bases remained unmatched. The CDR3 region is CASIRTGNNEKLFF. CDR3 nucleotides: TGTGCCAGCATCCGGACAGGGAATAATGAAAAACTGTTTTTT. The whole variable domain, remainder taken from reference TRBV5-8 and TRBJ1-4, is EAGVTQSPTHLIKTRGQQATLRCSPISGHTSVYWYQQALGLGLQFLLWYDEGEERNRGNFPPRFSGRQFPNYSSELNVNALELEDSALYLCASIRTGNNEKLFFGSGTQLSVL.

This rearrangement joins TRBV27 to TRBJ2-5; TRBD2 aligns across 12 bases. The J segment lost 5 bases and the V segment lost 5 bases, leaving 6 bases of the junction unmatched. Germline V gene lookup returns CDR1 MNHEY and CDR2 SMNVEV (reference sequence). CDR3 size: 15 residues. CDR3 DNA sequence: TGTGCCAGCAGTAAACGGACTAGCGGGATTGAGACCCAGTACTTC. This gives the protein CASSKRTSGIETQYF.

Comment on this clone: The sample carries other DNA sequences with the same CDR3. The chain recombines TRBV5-1 with TRBJ2-2, with 12 bases identical to TRBD2. The CDR3 sequence is 16 residues long. Germline loops: CDR1 SGHRS, CDR2 YFSETQ. Losses at the gene ends were 1 base for V and 5 bases for J; bases not matched to a gene: 3. Written as DNA, the CDR3 is TGCGCCAGCAGCTTGTGGCTAGCGGGAGGGACCGGGGAGCTGTTTTTT. This sequence encodes CASSLWLAGGTGELFF.

This clone is a singleton in its sample. This chain links TRBV27 with TRBJ1-6; unclear D gene. Germline CDR1 is MNHEY and CDR2 is SMNVEV (reference sequence). V was clipped by 3 bases and J by 9 bases, with 6 bases between them. The CDR3 extends over 12 amino acids. CDR3 loop: CASSFGSSPLHF. The CDR3 bases are TGTGCCAGCAGTTTTGGGAGTTCACCCCTCCACTTT.

The rearrangement joins TRBV27 to TRBJ2-6, with 8 bases matching TRBD2. Trimming removed 3 bases from V and 0 bases from J; junction bases left unmatched: 7. The CDR3 has 18 amino acids. Germline V gene lookup returns CDR1 MNHEY and CDR2 SMNVEV (reference sequence). This CDR3 is CASSFRSGAYSGANVLTF. CDR3 sequence (DNA): TGTGCCAGCAGTTTCCGTAGCGGGGCCTACTCTGGGGCCAACGTCCTGACTTTC.

This chain joins TRBV7-6 and TRBJ2-5, with 12 positions matching TRBD2. Germline V lookup: CDR1 SGHVS, CDR2 FNYEAQ. V dropped 1 base and J dropped 5; count of bases not matched to a gene: 14. CDR3 size: 19 residues. This chain's CDR3 is CASSLELRTSGTTRETQYF. The CDR3 region has the DNA TGTGCCAGCAGCTTAGAGTTGCGGACTAGCGGGACTACCCGGGAGACCCAGTACTTC. Supplemented by reference TRBV7-6 and TRBJ2-5, the full variable domain reads GAGVSQSPRYKVTKRGQDVALRCDPISGHVSLYWYRQALGQGPEFLTYFNYEAQQDKSGLPNDRFSAERPEGSISTLTIQRTEQRDSAMYRCASSLELRTSGTTRETQYFGPGTRLLVL.

The rearrangement links TRBV7-6 to TRBJ1-5, with 8 positions matching TRBD1. Germline CDR1 reads SGHVS; CDR2 reads FNYEAQ. V lost 1 base to trimming and J lost 7 bases; unmatched junction nucleotides: 6. The CDR3 is 15 residues long. CDR3 DNA sequence: TGTGCCAGCAGCTTAGAGGCAGGGGGCGGGCAGCCCCAGCATTTT. Translated, it gives CASSLEAGGGQPQHF.

The gene calls are TRBV19 and TRBJ2-1; TRBD1 might be the D (6 bases). Germline values: CDR1 LNHDA, CDR2 SQIVND (reference sequence). V was shortened by 3 bases and J by 5 bases, with 17 bases between the two germline ends. The CDR3 has 16 residues. CDR3 sequence reads: CASSISPRDIDNEQFF. The CDR3 DNA reads as TGTGCCAGTAGTATCAGCCCTCGGGACATTGACAATGAGCAGTTCTTC.

This chain connects TRBV27 to TRBJ2-7, with a tentative D call TRBD2 (5 bases). V shed 2 bases and J shed 4 bases, with 12 bases lying between them. The CDR3 extends over 14 amino acids. Per germline, CDR1 MNHEY and CDR2 SMNVEV (reference sequence). As DNA, the CDR3 is TGTGCCAGCAGTTTAAAGGGAGATCGGTACGAGCAGTACTTC. Translating gives CASSLKGDRYEQYF.

CDR3 sequence (DNA): TGTGCCAGTAGTCTAGCGGCACTCTCCTACAATGAGCAGTTCTTC. Protein product: CASSLAALSYNEQFF. This sequence joins TRBV19 and TRBJ2-1; 7 nucleotides agree with TRBD2. The CDR3 sequence is 15 residues long. V shed 5 bases and J 0 bases; nucleotides not matched to a gene: 4. CDR1 and CDR2 (germline): LNHDA, SQIVND (reference sequence).

The CDR3 sequence: CASSPRGLAGGGEQYF. The CDR3 DNA reads as TGTGCCAGCAGCCCGAGGGGACTAGCGGGAGGGGGAGAGCAGTACTTC. This chain uses TRBV25-1 with TRBJ2-7; 16 positions match TRBD2. Per the germline V gene, CDR1 is MGHDK and CDR2 is SYGVNS. The length of the CDR3 is 16 residues. With 6 bases clipped from V and 7 bases from J, the junction kept 9 bases outside the gene matches.

The chain couples TRBV19 to TRBJ2-7, with a tentative D call TRBD2 (5 bases). The germline V gene has CDR1 LNHDA and CDR2 SQIVND (reference sequence). Trimming stripped 1 base from V and 3 bases from J, with 16 bases between. The CDR3 extends over 16 amino acids. CDR3: CASSIAPWTRDYEQYF. CDR3 sequence (DNA): TGTGCCAGTAGTATAGCCCCCTGGACCCGGGACTACGAGCAGTACTTC.

In regard to this clone: Other nucleotide sequences in the sample specify the same CDR3. The chain uses TRBV30 and TRBJ1-3; D remains unclear. Germline V gene sequence: CDR1 GTSNPN, CDR2 SVGIG (reference sequence). Trimming stripped 1 base from V and 1 base from J, with 8 bases between. This CDR3 comprises 14 residues. CDR3 bases: TGTGCCTGGAGTGGGGGTGGGTCTGGAAACACCATATATTTT. This sequence encodes CAWSGGGSGNTIYF. Full variable domain (missing parts from reference TRBV30 and TRBJ1-3): SQTIHQWPATLVQPVGSPLSLECTVEGTSNPNLYWYRQAAGRGLQLLFYSVGIGQISSEVPQNLSASRPQDRQFILSSKKLLLSDSGFYLCAWSGGGSGNTIYFGEGSWLTVV.

The chain is built from TRBV7-9 and TRBJ1-1; D is perhaps TRBD1 (5 bases). The V gene's germline CDR1 is SEHNR and CDR2 FQNEAQ (reference sequence). CDR3 length: 12 amino acids. The V end was cut by 6 bases, the J end by 11 bases, with 16 bases between. This chain's CDR3 is CASRGGGSGAFF. As DNA, the CDR3 is TGTGCCAGCAGAGGCGGGGGGTCCGGGGCTTTCTTT.

The chain links TRBV5-1 to TRBJ2-7; D possibly corresponds to TRBD1 (5 bases). Trimming shortened V by 0 bases and J by 3 bases, and 13 bases separated the two germline ends. CDR3 length: 15 residues. Germline V gene data show CDR1 as SGHRS and CDR2 as YFSETQ. The DNA for the CDR3 is TGCGCCAGCAGCTTGGGGGGCACCTACTTCTACGAGCAGTACTTC. Its translation: CASSLGGTYFYEQYF.

This chain's CDR3 is CASSLSLGVSSYEQYF. The CDR3 DNA is TGTGCCAGCAGTTTATCGTTGGGGGTGAGCTCCTACGAGCAGTACTTC. This chain uses TRBV27 with TRBJ2-7, with D perhaps given as TRBD1 or TRBD2 (5 bases each). Between the trimmed V and J ends, which lost 0 bases and 0 bases, there was a span of 12 bases. The CDR3 consists of 16 residues. CDR1 MNHEY and CDR2 SMNVEV come from the germline V gene (reference sequence).